The 6 T cell receptor beta chains given below trace back to one sample, sequenced in a study of tumor-infiltrating lymphocytes in oesophageal squamous cell carcinoma. TCRdb re-called the PCR reads through MiXCR, storing one row per CDR3 protein. Among about 14,000 distinct CDR3 sequences, roughly 51% were seen once, and the ten largest hold 36%. Sequenced: esophageal tumor tissue. These receptors originate from a male donor with esophageal squamous cell carcinoma.

The genes are TRBV6-2 or TRBV6-3 and TRBJ2-1; 7 nucleotides match TRBD2. The germline gives CDR1 MNHEY, CDR2 SVGEGT. The CDR3 has 16 residues. The V and J ends lost 7 bases and 6 bases, in that order; junction bases with no gene match: 15. DNA for the CDR3: TGTGCCAGCATCCCAATGGGCGGGAGAGCTGTCAATGAGCAGTTCTTC. Encoded protein: CASIPMGGRAVNEQFF.

The sample holds a few counts of this clonotype. The J gene is TRBJ2-1, the V gene TRBV11-2, with D perhaps matching TRBD2 (6 bases). Germline V gene lookup returns CDR1 SGHAT and CDR2 FQNNGV. The CDR3 runs 15 residues. V was trimmed by 1 base and J by 3 bases, leaving 10 bases between them. The CDR3 nucleotides read TGTGCCAGCAGCTTAGTTCCTAGCGTCTACAATGAGCAGTTCTTC. It codes for CASSLVPSVYNEQFF. The complete variable domain, with remaining parts taken from reference TRBV11-2 and TRBJ2-1, reads EAGVAQSPRYKIIEKRQSVAFWCNPISGHATLYWYQQILGQGPKLLIQFQNNGVVDDSQLPKDRFSAERLKGVDSTLKIQPAKLEDSAVYLCASSLVPSVYNEQFFGPGTRLTVL.

This rearrangement joins TRBV11-1 to TRBJ2-4, with 10 bases fitting TRBD2. The J call may not be correct, given that the DNA end is closer to TRBJ2-1. Germline V CDR1 and CDR2: SGHAT, FQDESV (reference sequence). This CDR3 region has 15 residues. In DNA, the CDR3 is TGTGCCAGCAGCTTAGTCCTAGCGGGAGAAGGTGAGCAGTTCTTC. Amino acid sequence: CASSLVLAGEGEQFF.

The V and J genes are TRBV7-6 and TRBJ2-1; D is possibly TRBD2 (6 bases). With the DNA end fitting TRBJ2-7 better, the J assignment may be wrong. The CDR3 has 17 amino acids. The germline V gene encodes CDR1 SGHVS and CDR2 FNYEAQ. This chain's CDR3 is CASSFLAAELGGNEQYF. For the CDR3, the DNA is TGTGCCAGCAGCTTCTTAGCGGCCGAGTTGGGTGGAAATGAGCAGTACTTC.

The V gene is TRBV24-1, the J gene TRBJ2-6; no clear D gene. The DNA end is more similar to TRBJ2-1, so the J call may be wrong. The CDR3 covers 12 residues. Germline values: CDR1 KGHDR, CDR2 SFDVKD. The CDR3 DNA sequence: TGTGCCACCGGGAAGGGTGCCAATGAGCAGTTCTTC. This sequence encodes CATGKGANEQFF.

This clonotype has just a few counts. At one end the junction does not follow the germline gene, possibly because of a read error. This chain links TRBV27 with TRBJ2-7, with 8 bases identical to TRBD1. The CDR3 is 14 residues long. Germline V gene data show CDR1 as MNHEY and CDR2 as SMNVEV (reference sequence). The CDR3 sequence is CASSSGQEAYEQHF. In DNA form, the CDR3 reads TGTGCCAGCAGTTCGGGACAGGAGGCCTACGAGCAGCACTTT.